The TCR beta chain described here comes from a study of cytomegalovirus exposure and HLA in healthy donors. PCR employed 60 Vbeta and 13 Jbeta primers. Profiling relied on immunoSEQ multiplex PCR, and the TCRdb table lists in-frame clones only, not all of them. Of roughly 150,000 clones in the sample, around 83% are singletons; the top ten hold about 2.4%. Germline CDR1 and CDR2: LNHDA and SQIVND (reference sequence). Trimming took 6 bases from V and 11 from J; bases not matched to a gene: 15. This CDR3 contains 15 residues. Sequencing used PBMCs. The receptor comes from a young woman in good health and CMV-seronegative. V is TRBV19 and J is TRBJ2-1, with TRBD2 identical over 8 bases. CDR3 coding DNA: TGTGCCAGTAGCCCAGGGTCAGCGGGAGACCTAAAGCAGTTCTTC. The encoded protein is CASSPGSAGDLKQFF.